Listed below are T cell receptor beta chains from one sample, sequenced in a study of T-cell reconstitution after alpha-beta-depleted transplantation in children. TCRdb reanalysed the PCR reads using MiXCR and keeps one entry per CDR3 protein. The sample lists 700,000 to 850,000 distinct CDR3 sequences, under 20% occurring once. Sequences were derived from PBMCs, mostly from graft donor cells, sampled 360 days after TCRalphabeta/CD19-depleted stem cell transplant. These receptor sequences come from a male patient aged 10 to 17 who had a stem cell transplant for acute lymphoblastic leukemia, so the T cells may come from the graft donor. Each CDR3 is given with its conserved first and last residue.

j_call	cdr3_length	v_call	cdr3_aa
TRBJ2-3	14	TRBV11-1	CASSVVPGTDTQYF
TRBJ2-7	16	TRBV7-6	CASSSPGGRASYEQYF
TRBJ2-6	18	TRBV9	CASSLGLAGAPGANVLTF
TRBJ2-2	14	TRBV21-1	CASSKWWGTGELFF
TRBJ2-7	13	TRBV29-1	CSVAPGLAAEQYF
TRBJ2-7	14	TRBV29-1	CSVGRGGYRYEQYF
TRBJ2-7	14	TRBV7-6	CASSSLASFHEQYF
TRBJ2-7	12	TRBV6-2/TRBV6-3	CASSLQEYEQYF
TRBJ1-1	19	TRBV13	CASSLAPTILTGGNTEAFF
TRBJ2-1	16	TRBV4-1	CASSQLGSRSYNEQFF
TRBJ1-5	15	TRBV19	CASSIRDAGNQPQHF
TRBJ2-3	16	TRBV25-1	CASSEGGVPLTDTQYF
TRBJ1-5	15	TRBV4-1	CASSQWTGGNQPQHF
TRBJ2-7	17	TRBV27	CASSQILAGGSLRVQYF
TRBJ2-1	13	TRBV18	CASSPGGRDEQFF
TRBJ2-1	15	TRBV9	CASSVGGGTHPLSFF
TRBJ2-7	14	TRBV27	CASSLRQGGYEQYF
TRBJ2-1	21	TRBV18	CASSNSGLAELNYYSYNEQFF
TRBJ2-5	13	TRBV10-2	CARASGRGETQYF
TRBJ1-6	16	TRBV7-2	CASSLNQGEWDSPLHF
TRBJ2-7	16	TRBV5-1	CASSRTGSPLLNEQYF
TRBJ1-5	12	TRBV12-3/TRBV12-4	CASSTPGVPQHF
TRBJ2-1	17	TRBV18	CASSLRAWGSRYNEQFF
TRBJ2-7	13	TRBV20-1	CSAGKRERYEQYF
TRBJ2-1	16	TRBV7-9	CASSFPGLAHRNEQFF
TRBJ1-5	15	TRBV5-6	CASSLERTFNQPQHF
TRBJ1-5	18	TRBV6-2/TRBV6-3	CASTVSHPDVLSHQPQHF
TRBJ2-1	12	TRBV6-2/TRBV6-3	CASSYGYYEQFF
TRBJ2-1	19	TRBV24-1	CATSEFPGQGNGEYDEQFF
TRBJ1-1	13	TRBV6-6	CASSYSGITEAFF
TRBJ1-5	16	TRBV20-1	CSARDKGGLANQPQHF
TRBJ1-2	12	TRBV4-2	CASSPVGSGYTF
TRBJ2-5	12	TRBV5-1	CASKSGVETQYF
TRBJ1-1	12	TRBV10-3	CAISEWVTEAFF
TRBJ2-3	14	TRBV5-5	CASSHPQGADTQYF
TRBJ2-3	16	TRBV6-4	CASSDGRGGSTDTQYF
TRBJ2-7	14	TRBV12-3/TRBV12-4	CASTIQGFAYEQYF
TRBJ1-5	12	TRBV7-9	CASSLGRGPQHF